This T cell receptor beta chain was recorded in a study of CD8 T cells in Susac syndrome (dated by TCRdb to about 2019). Regarding the research as a whole: Of the Susac syndrome patients who were sequenced, more than five had clinically active disease and eight were in clinical remission. Repertoire sequencing was used to test whether CD8+ T cell activation and differentiation in Susac syndrome was antigen driven. Susac syndrome patients were therapy-naive, on corticosteroids (some also receiving IVIg), or on IVIg alone at blood withdrawal.

What the study reported, not specific to this receptor: The TCR sequencing and HLA analysis was acknowledged to have included a relatively small number of individuals. In the CD4+ T cell repertoire of Susac syndrome patients, clonal expansion was not detected.

V is reduced by 5 bases and J by 5 bases, leaving a spacing of 19 bases between them. The CDR3 sequence holds 15 residues, the cysteine and phenylalanine included. The only DNA kept is the CDR3, 45 bases in frame from the first base. From the germline V gene (reference sequence), CDR1 is SEHNR and CDR2 is FQNEAQ. Note on this clonotype: The clone's antigen remains unknown. The sample holds no much larger clone one base away, and base qualities are not on file.

RNA was extracted with the RNeasy kit and about 0.5 to 1 ug was reverse transcribed using random hexamers. The immunoSEQ multiplex PCR assay, which covers 54 Vbeta and 13 Jbeta segments, was used to amplify TCR beta CDR3 regions. PCR amplification bias was corrected using a synthetic template baseline for primer optimization and computational correction. Per the source publication's procedure: Reads were assigned to V, D and J genes according to IMGT and analyzed in immunoSEQ Analyzer, with only productive sequences retained. Clonality was computed as one minus Shannon entropy normalized by log2 of the number of productive unique sequences. Public and private clones were assessed among the 100 most prevalent clones of each patient and control. Clones were defined as Susac-specific if absent from the healthy and MS cohorts, from approximately 1,100 published viral clones and from other ImmuneACCESS disease sequences. TCRdb handled the public reads itself, with Q25 trimming in fastp and clone calling in MiXCR, and kept productive beta chains. Identical CDR3 proteins give one entry, which carries the most common genes and DNA. TCRdb, not the authors, supplied the V and J calls. A total of 160,000 or so distinct CDR3 sequences appear in this sample, approximately 94% of them only once. The top ten clones comprise 0.12% of the sample.

Peripheral blood CD8+ and CD4+ T cells from healthy donors, Susac syndrome patients and multiple sclerosis patients were profiled by high-throughput TCR beta sequencing. Susac syndrome patients met recently defined diagnostic criteria for definite or probable disease. Bulk CD8+ and CD4+ T cells were purified magnetically by negative isolation, whereas CD8+ TEMRA cells were enriched by FACS. Blood was collected in EDTA tubes and processed within 24 hours, with PBMCs isolated through density gradient centrifugation. PBMCs intended for TCR sequencing were cryopreserved in liquid nitrogen and were subsequently thawed in a 37 degrees C water bath. The sorted or isolated CD4+, CD8+ and CD8+ TEMRA cells reached a purity of at least 90%.

Sequencing was performed on CD4+ T cells from PBMCs. The chain employs TRBV7-9 and TRBJ2-7, with a tentative D gene TRBD1 over 6 matching bases. The clonotype was recovered from a human donor with Susac syndrome. CDR3 region: CASSTRGHRADEQYF. The base sequence is TGTGCCAGCAGCACCAGGGGACACCGAGCAGACGAGCAGTACTTC.